This T cell receptor beta chain was identified in a study of control samples from healthy donors and cancer patients. Data came from immunoSEQ multiplex PCR; TCRdb stores just in-frame clones and leaves some out. The sample contains roughly 130,000 clones, just under 95% of which appear only once. The specimen sequenced was PBMCs. The sequence came from a man between 60 and 75 years old with colorectal cancer.

CDR3 residues: CASSPGPSTNYGYTF. The CDR3 bases are TGTGCCAGCAGCCCGGGACCGAGTACTAACTATGGCTACACCTTC. V and J are TRBV7-6 and TRBJ1-2; D perhaps matches TRBD1 (5 bases). CDR3 size: 15 residues. V was trimmed by 5 bases and J by 0 bases, leaving 13 bases between them. CDR1 and CDR2 from the germline V gene are SGHVS and FNYEAQ.